This T cell receptor beta chain was sequenced for a study of response to subunit inactivated influenza vaccine. Germline V gene sequence: CDR1 KGHSH, CDR2 LQKENI. This CDR3 region has 14 residues. V was trimmed by 4 bases and J by 6 bases, leaving 13 bases between them. TCRdb passed the RT-PCR reads through MiXCR, listing each CDR3 protein once. Here the sample spans more than 550,000 distinct CDR3 sequences, over 9% being singletons. These data also featured in a second study, about T cells expressing NK-cell markers. That source reports: The authors generated TCR beta cDNA through 5'RACE template switching with UMIs. With respect to HCMV, seven of the eight sequenced donors were seropositive, and one was seronegative. Only alpha-beta TCR T cells were sorted in several experiments, using an anti-gamma-delta TCR antibody.

The clonotype was recovered from a man aged 45 to 65 who received an inactivated influenza vaccine. The chain joins TRBV18 to TRBJ1-5; D is undetermined. Sequencing used PBMCs from blood, obtained on the day of vaccination. The CDR3: CASSHDGVSQPQHF. CDR3 nucleotide sequence: TGTGCCAGCTCACATGACGGAGTGAGTCAGCCCCAGCATTTT.